This T cell receptor beta chain emerged from a study of shared clonotypes between healthy human individuals. At deep level, the assay was performed. The method was immunoSEQ multiplex PCR; TCRdb's version includes in-frame clones alone and lacks a portion of them. This table has some 1 million clones, about 77% appearing once. With 5 bases removed from V and 3 bases from J, the gap between germline ends came to 17 bases. This CDR3 is built from 15 residues. The germline V gene encodes CDR1 LNHNV and CDR2 YYDKDF (reference sequence). As concerns this clone: Its cognate antigen is unknown.

Findings and caveats of the study: Measured sharing among donors was expected to vary with sequencing depth. Non-shared clonotypes showed lower generation probabilities than clonotypes common to all four donors. What naive subsets generally showed was a larger estimated richness than memory subsets showed.

This TCR was recovered from a man between 18 and 35 years old in good health. The chain links TRBV15 to TRBJ2-7; D could derive from TRBD1 or TRBD2 (5 bases each). Sequencing input: memory CD4+ T cells sorted from blood. Subset denoted: CD45RA-negative fraction. In nucleotides, the CDR3 is TGTGCCACCAGCCCCCGGGGCCAGAGAAACTACGAGCAGTACTTC. Encoded protein: CATSPRGQRNYEQYF.